This T cell receptor (beta chain) was profiled in a study of response to subunit inactivated influenza vaccine. Trimming removed 2 bases from V and 5 bases from J, with 6 bases in between. The CDR3 contains 13 residues. TCRdb recomputed calls from the RT-PCR reads with MiXCR, one row per CDR3 protein. This table holds about 540,000 distinct CDR3 sequences, around 13% found once. This clonotype was seen only a few times. This chain links TRBV12-3 or TRBV12-4 with TRBJ2-2; no reliable D call. This TCR came from a man over 45 who received an inactivated influenza vaccine. The material was PBMCs from blood, obtained 11 to 12 days after vaccination. The CDR3 here is CASSLMRTGELFF. The CDR3 bases are TGTGCCAGCAGTTTAATGCGGACCGGGGAGCTGTTTTTT.